This T cell receptor (beta chain) was retrieved from a study of cytomegalovirus exposure and HLA in healthy donors. PCR amplification relied on 60 Vbeta primers (plus 13 Jbeta primers). Method: immunoSEQ multiplex PCR; TCRdb's copy keeps in-frame clones and lacks some. The sample carries approximately 160,000 clones, around three quarters recorded once. Germline lookup yields CDR1 SGHRS and CDR2 YFSETQ. The CDR3 totals 14 residues. Trimming stripped 1 base from V and 6 bases from J, with 11 bases between. The chain has TRBV5-1 and TRBJ2-1; a possible D gene is TRBD1 (6 bases). This TCR was sampled from a man aged 40-49 years in good health and CMV-seronegative. The sample was PBMCs. CDR3 sequence (DNA): TGCGCCAGCAGCTTGACAGGGCTCTCCAATGAGCAGTTCTTC. Amino acid sequence: CASSLTGLSNEQFF.